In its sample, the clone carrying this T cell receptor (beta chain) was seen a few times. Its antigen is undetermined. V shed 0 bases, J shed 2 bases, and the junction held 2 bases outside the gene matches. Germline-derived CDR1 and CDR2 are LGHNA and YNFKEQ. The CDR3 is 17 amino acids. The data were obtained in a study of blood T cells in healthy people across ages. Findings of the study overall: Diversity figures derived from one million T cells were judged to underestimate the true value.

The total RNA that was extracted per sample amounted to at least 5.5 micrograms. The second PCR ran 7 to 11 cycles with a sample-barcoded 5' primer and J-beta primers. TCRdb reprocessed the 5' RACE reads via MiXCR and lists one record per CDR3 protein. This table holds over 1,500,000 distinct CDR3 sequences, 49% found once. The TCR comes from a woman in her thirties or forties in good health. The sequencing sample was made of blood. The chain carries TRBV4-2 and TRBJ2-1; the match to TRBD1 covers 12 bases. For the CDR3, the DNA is TGTGCCAGCAGCCAAGAAGGGACAGGGGGCGCCTACAATGAGCAGTTCTTC. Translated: CASSQEGTGGAYNEQFF.